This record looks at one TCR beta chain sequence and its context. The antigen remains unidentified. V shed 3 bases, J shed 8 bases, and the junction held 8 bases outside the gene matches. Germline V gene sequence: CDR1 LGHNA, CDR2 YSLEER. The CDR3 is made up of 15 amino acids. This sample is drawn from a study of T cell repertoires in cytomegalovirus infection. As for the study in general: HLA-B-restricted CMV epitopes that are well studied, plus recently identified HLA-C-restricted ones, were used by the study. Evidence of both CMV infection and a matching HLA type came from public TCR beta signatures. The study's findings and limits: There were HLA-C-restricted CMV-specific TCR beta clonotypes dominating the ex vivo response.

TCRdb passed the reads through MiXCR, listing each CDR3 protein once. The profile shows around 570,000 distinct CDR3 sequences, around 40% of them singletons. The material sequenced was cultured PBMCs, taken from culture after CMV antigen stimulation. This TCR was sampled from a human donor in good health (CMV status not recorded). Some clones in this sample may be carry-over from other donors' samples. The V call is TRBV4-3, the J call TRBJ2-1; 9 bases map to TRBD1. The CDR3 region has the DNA TGCGCCAGCAGCCAGGAATGGACAGGGGTCGATGAGCAGTTCTTC. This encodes CASSQEWTGVDEQFF.